The present TCR beta chain was sequenced within a study of blood T cells in healthy people across ages. Germline V CDR1 and CDR2: SNHLY, FYNNEI. This CDR3 is built from 13 residues. Trimming removed 8 bases from V and 5 bases from J, with 14 bases in between. On this clonotype: The target antigen is unknown.

Whole-study results and caveats: Diversity was higher, and naive CD4+ cells more numerous, in long-lived donors than in aged donors.

Primers used in a second PCR of roughly 6 to 12 cycles were a sample-barcoded 5' primer and a J-beta primer mix. Tagging of each cDNA molecule was performed by a template-switch adaptor with 12 random nucleotides. Using its own MiXCR run on the 5' RACE reads, TCRdb lists one record per CDR3 protein. Of 650,000 or so distinct CDR3 sequences listed, about 51% are singletons. The sample, roughly 9.5 milliliters of peripheral blood, was drawn from each donor. Each sample provided at least 6 micrograms of extracted total RNA. This chain joins TRBV2 and TRBJ2-3; either TRBD1 or TRBD2 may supply D (6 bases each). This clonotype was sampled from a woman at least 80 years old in good health. The sequenced sample consisted of blood. CDR3 region: CASGGRSGDTQYF. Here the CDR3 DNA reads TGTGCCAGCGGGGGGCGTTCCGGAGATACGCAGTATTTT.